This is a list of T cell receptor beta chains from one sample in a study of shared clonotypes between healthy human individuals. Some clones are missing from TCRdb's copy, which holds only in-frame ones; the method was immunoSEQ multiplex PCR. This sample yields around 1.6 million clones, of which 95% to 99% are seen a single time; approximately 0.45% belongs to the top ten. Source material: naive CD4+ T cells sorted from blood. The receptors were sampled from a young man in good health. CDR3s include the opening cysteine and the closing phenylalanine or tryptophan. A D gene is named only where the DNA matches it firmly. Rows give clone size only sometimes, using once, few, many, or a class for an expanded clone.

NA	TRBV25-1	TRBD2	TRBJ2-2	CASSEGLGPSRGGELFF	TGTGCCAGCAGTGAAGGACTAGGCCCATCCCGGGGCGGGGAGCTGTTTTTT
NA	TRBV21-1	NA	TRBJ2-7	CASSTGRGNEQYF	TGTGCCAGCAGCACAGGGAGGGGAAACGAGCAGTACTTC
NA	TRBV5-1	NA	TRBJ2-7	CASSLSTAYEQYF	TGCGCCAGCAGCTTGTCCACAGCCTACGAGCAGTACTTC
NA	TRBV6-1	NA	TRBJ2-7	CASSAPGGISYEQYF	TGTGCCAGCAGTGCACCTGGGGGGATCTCCTACGAGCAGTACTTC
NA	TRBV19	NA	TRBJ2-1	CASSIRTVWGVGNEQFF	TGTGCCAGTAGTATTAGGACAGTCTGGGGTGTGGGCAATGAGCAGTTCTTC
NA	TRBV7-9	NA	TRBJ1-1	CASSLRGGGNFEAFF	TGTGCCAGCAGCTTAAGAGGCGGCGGGAACTTTGAAGCTTTCTTT
once	TRBV19	TRBD1	TRBJ2-7	CASSSPGTGFFEQYF	TGTGCCAGTAGTTCACCCGGGACAGGGTTTTTCGAGCAGTACTTC
NA	TRBV5-1	NA	TRBJ2-7	CASSAAGASYEQYF	TGCGCCAGCAGCGCTGCGGGGGCCAGCTACGAGCAGTACTTC
NA	TRBV2	NA	TRBJ2-5	CASAPRRGETQYF	TGTGCCAGCGCCCCGAGGCGGGGAGAGACCCAGTACTTC
NA	TRBV9	TRBD2	TRBJ2-1	CASSVDPLGGGRYNEQFF	TGTGCCAGCAGCGTAGACCCCCTCGGGGGGGGGCGGTACAATGAGCAGTTCTTC
NA	TRBV5-4	NA	TRBJ2-3	CASSGGPGISTASTDTQYF	TGTGCCAGCAGCGGGGGTCCGGGGATCTCAACGGCTAGCACAGATACGCAGTATTTT
NA	TRBV2	NA	TRBJ2-2	CASSVDGTGELFF	TGTGCCAGCTCCGTGGATGGCACCGGGGAGCTGTTTTTT
NA	TRBV7-8	NA	TRBJ2-2	CASSHRFREELFF	TGTGCCAGCAGCCACCGTTTCCGCGAGGAGCTGTTTTTT
NA	TRBV4-2	NA	TRBJ2-2	CASSQGARPNTGELFF	TGTGCCAGCAGCCAGGGAGCGAGGCCGAACACCGGGGAGCTGTTTTTT
NA	TRBV9	TRBD2	TRBJ2-7	CASSVAVGTSQYEQYF	TGTGCCAGCAGCGTAGCTGTGGGGACTAGCCAGTACGAGCAGTACTTC
NA	TRBV4-3	TRBD1	TRBJ2-7	CASSPSHETGSYEQYF	TGCGCCAGCAGCCCCAGCCATGAGACAGGGTCCTACGAGCAGTACTTC
once	TRBV15	NA	TRBJ2-6	CATSRGGLGSGANVLTF	TGTGCCACCAGCAGAGGAGGACTTGGCTCCGGGGCCAACGTCCTGACTTTC
NA	TRBV7-2	NA	TRBJ2-1	CASSWTESNYNEQFF	TGTGCCAGCAGCTGGACTGAATCGAACTACAATGAGCAGTTCTTC
NA	TRBV7-9	TRBD2	TRBJ2-5	CATGRAGRETQYF	TGTGCCACCGGGAGGGCCGGTCGAGAGACCCAGTACTTC
once	TRBV11-2	NA	TRBJ2-7	CASSLAFRGGGEQYF	TGTGCCAGCAGCTTAGCTTTCAGGGGAGGAGGCGAGCAGTACTTC